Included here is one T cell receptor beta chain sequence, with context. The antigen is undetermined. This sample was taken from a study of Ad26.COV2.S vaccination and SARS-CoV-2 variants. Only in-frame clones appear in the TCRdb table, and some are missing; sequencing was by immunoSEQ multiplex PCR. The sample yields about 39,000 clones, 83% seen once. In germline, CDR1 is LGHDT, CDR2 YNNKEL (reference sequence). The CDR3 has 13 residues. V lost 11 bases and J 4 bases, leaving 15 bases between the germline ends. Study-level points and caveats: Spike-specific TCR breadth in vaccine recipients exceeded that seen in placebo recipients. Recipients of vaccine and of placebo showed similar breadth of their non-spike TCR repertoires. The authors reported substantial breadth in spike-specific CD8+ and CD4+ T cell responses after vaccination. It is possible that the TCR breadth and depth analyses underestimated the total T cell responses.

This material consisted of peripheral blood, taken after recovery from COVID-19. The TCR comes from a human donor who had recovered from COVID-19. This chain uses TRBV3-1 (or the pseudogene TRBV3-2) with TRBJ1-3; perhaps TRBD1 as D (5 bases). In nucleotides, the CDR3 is TGTGCCTCAGGGCAGCCTCAGGGAAACACCATATATTTT. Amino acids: CASGQPQGNTIYF.